These T cell receptor beta chains were read from a single sample in a study of long-term antiretroviral therapy in people with HIV. Libraries were prepared by immunoSEQ multiplex PCR; TCRdb keeps only in-frame clonotypes and omits some of them. The table shows some 26,000 clones, with roughly 80% occurring only once. This material consisted of unsorted PBMCs, taken 1.1 years before starting antiretroviral therapy. Receptors were obtained from a woman in her forties with HIV. Each CDR3 is given with its conserved first and last residue. A D gene is named only where the DNA matches it firmly. Size tells how often a clone was seen (once, few, many) or the class of an expanded clone, and some rows leave it out.

TRBJ1-1 | TRBD1 | TRBV11-3 | 13 | NA | TGTGCCAGCAGCTCCGTACCGGACAGGGGAGCTTTCTTT | CASSSVPDRGAFF
TRBJ1-1 | TRBD1 | TRBV10-1 | 14 | NA | TGCGCCAGCAGTGAGCGGACAGGTGGCACTGAAGCTTTCTTT | CASSERTGGTEAFF
TRBJ2-7 | NA | TRBV10-3 | 14 | NA | TGTGCCATCAGCGCTTCAATAGGGGCCTCCGAGCAGTACTTC | CAISASIGASEQYF
TRBJ1-4 | NA | TRBV15 | 16 | NA | TGTGCCACCAGCCTCGACCGGGGGGGCGGTAGGAAAAAACTGTTTTTT | CATSLDRGGGRKKLFF
TRBJ2-5 | TRBD2 | TRBV20-1 | 11 | NA | TGCAGTGCGGTCGGGGGGAGTCCCCAGTACTTC | CSAVGGSPQYF
TRBJ1-6 | NA | TRBV5-6 | 12 | NA | TGTGCCAGCAGCTTCGGGAATTCACCCCTCCACTTT | CASSFGNSPLHF
TRBJ1-5 | TRBD1 | TRBV10-3 | 14 | NA | TGTGCCATCCGGGAGACAGGGGGCAATCAGCCCCAGCATTTT | CAIRETGGNQPQHF
TRBJ2-7 | TRBD1 | TRBV27 | 13 | NA | TGTGCCAGCAGGGAGACAGGGTGGTACGAGCAGTACTTC | CASRETGWYEQYF
TRBJ2-3 | NA | TRBV7-9 | 15 | NA | TGTGCCAGCAGCTTAGGCGGGCTAAGCACAGATACGCAGTATTTT | CASSLGGLSTDTQYF
TRBJ2-7 | NA | TRBV6-6 | 13 | NA | TGTGCCAGCAGTCCCGGGACATTCTACGAGCAGTACTTC | CASSPGTFYEQYF
TRBJ1-1 | NA | TRBV4-1 | 13 | NA | TGCGCCAGCAGCCAAGGGGAGGGCTCTGAAGCTTTCTTT | CASSQGEGSEAFF
TRBJ2-7 | TRBD1 | TRBV7-9 | 14 | NA | TGTGCCAGCACCCCGACAGGGGGCTTTTACGAGCAGTACTTC | CASTPTGGFYEQYF
TRBJ2-1 | NA | TRBV9 | 15 | NA | TGTGCCAGCAGCGTTGGGGTCCTTTTCACGGATGAGCAGTTCTTC | CASSVGVLFTDEQFF
TRBJ2-7 | NA | TRBV18 | 11 | NA | TGTGCCAGCTCACCCGGCTACGAGCAGTACTTC | CASSPGYEQYF
TRBJ2-3 | NA | TRBV6-1 | 14 | once | TGTGCCAGCAGTCACCACCCCTTTGGAGATACGCAGTATTTT | CASSHHPFGDTQYF
TRBJ1-5 | TRBD1 | TRBV28 | 14 | few | TGTGCCAGCAGTTTTGGGGACAGATATCAGCCCCAGCATTTT | CASSFGDRYQPQHF
TRBJ2-1 | TRBD2 | TRBV27 | 14 | NA | TGTGCCAGCAGTTGGGCGGGAGTGGCGCATGAGCAGTTCTTC | CASSWAGVAHEQFF
TRBJ1-6 | NA | TRBV5-1 | 16 | NA | TGCGCCAGCAGCTCTTCACCGGGACGGCTTAATTCACCCCTCCACTTT | CASSSSPGRLNSPLHF
TRBJ2-7 | NA | TRBV11-3 | 14 | NA | TGTGCCAGCAGCTTAACCCCAGCGGCGCCCGAGCAGTACTTC | CASSLTPAAPEQYF
TRBJ2-5 | NA | TRBV5-1 | 17 | NA | TGCGCCAGCAGCGCATACCGTCTGGAGGCAGAGAAAGAGACCCAGTACTTC | CASSAYRLEAEKETQYF
TRBJ2-1 | NA | TRBV10-1 | 14 | NA | TGCGCCAGCAGTGACGGGGCCCTCTACAATGAGCAGTTCTTC | CASSDGALYNEQFF
TRBJ1-1 | NA | TRBV5-6 | 15 | NA | TGTGCCAGCAGTATGGTGTCGCATTGGAACACTGAAGCTTTCTTT | CASSMVSHWNTEAFF
TRBJ1-2 | NA | TRBV7-9 | 14 | NA | TGTGCCAGCAGGGAGGGAAGCTCTAACTATGGCTACACCTTC | CASREGSSNYGYTF
TRBJ2-7 | NA | TRBV2 | 13 | NA | TGTGCCAGCAGTGGGGGGGCCTCCTACGAGCAGTACTTC | CASSGGASYEQYF
TRBJ2-2 | TRBD1 | TRBV15 | 17 | NA | TGTGCCACCAGCAGAGCCTCCGGGACAGGGGGCACCGGGGAGCTGTTTTTT | CATSRASGTGGTGELFF
TRBJ2-3 | NA | TRBV9 | 14 | NA | TGTGCCAGCAGCGTACGCAGCAGGGCAGATACGCAGTATTTT | CASSVRSRADTQYF
TRBJ1-2 | TRBD1 | TRBV13 | 15 | NA | TGTGCCAGCAGCGCCGGACAGGGGCCTAACTATGGCTACACCTTC | CASSAGQGPNYGYTF
TRBJ2-5 | TRBD2 | TRBV7-9 | 14 | NA | TGTGCCAGCAGCCCGGGACTAGCTGGAGAGACCCAGTACTTC | CASSPGLAGETQYF
TRBJ1-2 | NA | TRBV6-5 | 14 | NA | TGTGCCAGCAGTTATTCCAGGGAGTTGGGTGGCTACACCTTC | CASSYSRELGGYTF
TRBJ2-2 | NA | TRBV5-1 | 15 | NA | TGCGCCAGCAGCTTGTCCCAGGGCGGCACCGGGGAGCTGTTTTTT | CASSLSQGGTGELFF
TRBJ1-3 | NA | TRBV5-1 | 15 | few | TGCGCCAGCAGCTCACGAATCGGCTCTGGAAACACCATATATTTT | CASSSRIGSGNTIYF
TRBJ2-7 | TRBD1 | TRBV27 | 14 | NA | TGTGCCAGCAGTTTGGAGAGGGGGCTCTACGAGCAGTACTTC | CASSLERGLYEQYF
TRBJ2-3 | NA | TRBV30 | 14 | NA | TGTGCCTGGCGGAGCGGGTTGGGGGCAGATACGCAGTATTTT | CAWRSGLGADTQYF
TRBJ2-7 | NA | TRBV9 | 14 | NA | TGTGCCAGCAGCGTAGGCCCCGGGATGTACGAGCAGTACTTC | CASSVGPGMYEQYF
TRBJ1-1 | NA | TRBV6-5 | 14 | NA | TGTGCCAGCAGCGGGCGGGCGCAGGGCACTGAAGCTTTCTTT | CASSGRAQGTEAFF
TRBJ2-7 | NA | TRBV14 | 12 | NA | TGTGCCAGCAGCCAAAACTCCTACGAGCAGTACTTC | CASSQNSYEQYF
TRBJ1-2 | NA | TRBV19 | 12 | NA | TGTGCCAGTGCCCGGGACCTCGACGGCTACACCTTC | CASARDLDGYTF
TRBJ2-7 | TRBD2 | TRBV19 | 14 | NA | TGTGCCAGTAGTTGGGCTAGCGGGAGCTACGAGCAGTACTTC | CASSWASGSYEQYF
TRBJ1-4 | NA | TRBV30 | 13 | NA | TGTGCCTGTAAAGGTACAACTAATGAAAAACTGTTTTTT | CACKGTTNEKLFF
TRBJ1-1 | NA | TRBV9 | 13 | NA | TGTGCCAGCAGCGTAGGGAGGGGTGGTGAAGCTTTCTTT | CASSVGRGGEAFF
TRBJ1-6 | NA | TRBV7-2 | 17 | NA | TGTGCCAGCAGCCCTATCAGCAGAGGACATGATAATTCACCCCTCCACTTT | CASSPISRGHDNSPLHF
TRBJ1-6 | NA | TRBV4-2 | 19 | NA | TGTGCCAGCGGTGGGGGGGCTGGAGAGGCGAGCTCCTATAATTCACCCCTCCACTTT | CASGGGAGEASSYNSPLHF
TRBJ2-7 | NA | TRBV15 | 14 | NA | TGTGCCACCAGCAGAGGAAGAGGGACCTACGAGCAGTACTTC | CATSRGRGTYEQYF
TRBJ1-6 | NA | TRBV6-5 | 15 | few | TGTGCCAGCAGTTCGTGGACGGTTTCCCCGATACCCCTCCACTTT | CASSSWTVSPIPLHF
TRBJ2-7 | NA | TRBV6-1 | 12 | few | TGTGCCAGCAGTGCTAGGACAAACGAGCAGTACTTC | CASSARTNEQYF